Each of the 26 T cell receptor beta chains below was sequenced from the same sample in a study of blood T cell repertoires in COVID-19. Measured with immunoSEQ multiplex PCR; TCRdb has only the in-frame clones, and not every one. The data hold 250,000 to 300,000 clones, with roughly nine tenths observed a single time. The source material was PBMCs or T cells enriched from blood (not recorded which). The receptors stem from a human donor in a cohort exposed to, infected with or recovered from COVID-19 (not recorded which). The donor label of this sample is uncertain.

V gene TRBV10-2 combines with J gene TRBJ2-7; 11 bases match TRBD2. CDR1 is WSHSY, CDR2 SAAADI, per germline. The CDR3 totals 13 residues. Trimming at V came to 5 bases and at J to 3 bases, leaving 0 bases not matched to a gene. CDR3 sequence reads: CASSTSGGYEQYF. CDR3 in DNA: TGCGCCAGCAGTACTAGCGGGGGCTACGAGCAGTACTTC.

V is TRBV19 and J is TRBJ1-2; 9 bases align to TRBD1. The ends lost 4 bases at V and 8 bases at J; junction bases unmatched: 14. CDR3 length: 16 amino acids. Germline V CDR1 and CDR2: LNHDA, SQIVND (reference sequence). CDR3 residues: CASSSETGTGNRGYTF. The CDR3 DNA sequence: TGTGCCAGTAGTAGCGAGACCGGGACAGGGAATAGGGGCTACACCTTC. Based on the CDR3 plus reference TRBV19 and TRBJ1-2, the full variable domain is DGGITQSPKYLFRKEGQNVTLSCEQNLNHDAMYWYRQDPGQGLRLIYYSQIVNDFQKGDIAEGYSVSREKKESFPLTVTSAQKNPTAFYLCASSSETGTGNRGYTFGSGTRLTVV.

The chain recombines TRBV7-2 with TRBJ2-5, with TRBD2 matching 10 bases. V shed 5 bases, J shed 4 bases, and the junction held 13 bases outside the gene matches. Germline V gene data show CDR1 as SGHTA and CDR2 as FQGNSA. The CDR3 has 17 residues. The CDR3 sequence is CASSAFLAGAPLETQYF. The DNA of the CDR3 is TGTGCCAGCAGCGCCTTCCTAGCGGGGGCCCCCTTAGAGACCCAGTACTTC.

This rearrangement joins TRBV28 to TRBJ2-1, with 8 nucleotides matching TRBD1. V trimming: 6 bases; J trimming: 9 bases; junction bases outside the gene matches: 13. CDR1 and CDR2 (germline): MDHEN, SYDVKM. CDR3 size: 15 residues. Written as DNA, the CDR3 is TGTGCCAGCAGGGCAGACAGGGGAGGTTTAGGTGAGCAGTTCTTC. Residues: CASRADRGGLGEQFF.

The V call is TRBV6-5, the J call TRBJ1-6; D remains unclear. Germline V gene lookup returns CDR1 MNHEY and CDR2 SVGAGI. The CDR3 contains 15 residues. Trimming stripped 4 bases from V and 0 bases from J, with 7 bases between. The CDR3: CASSSTSSYNSPLHF. The CDR3 nucleotides are TGTGCCAGCAGTTCCACTAGCTCCTATAATTCACCCCTCCACTTT.

The chain recombines TRBV27 with TRBJ2-6; maybe TRBD2 (6 bases). V was cut by 3 bases and J by 2 bases, with 11 bases left in between. In germline, CDR1 is MNHEY, CDR2 SMNVEV (reference sequence). The CDR3 is 16 amino acids. Written as DNA, the CDR3 is TGTGCCAGCAGTTTGGCGGGGAGGCCTGGGGCCAACGTCCTGACTTTC. Translated: CASSLAGRPGANVLTF.

The chain carries TRBV7-2 and TRBJ2-2; 11 bases match TRBD2. CDR3 length: 18 residues. V was pared by 1 base and J by 4 bases, with 8 bases of the junction left unmatched. CDR1 and CDR2 (germline): SGHTA, FQGNSA. DNA for the CDR3: TGTGCCAGCAGCTTAGGAGGGGCTAGCGGGGGGATCACCGGGGAGCTGTTTTTT. It codes for CASSLGGASGGITGELFF.

The chain couples TRBV30 to TRBJ2-7; 11 bases agree with TRBD1. The V segment lost 3 bases and the J segment 2 bases; nucleotides outside the gene matches: 6. The CDR3 has 15 residues. CDR1 is GTSNPN and CDR2 is SVGIG in the germline V gene (reference sequence). CDR3 amino acids: CAWRRDRGDAYEQYF. As DNA, the CDR3 is TGTGCCTGGAGACGGGACAGGGGGGACGCCTACGAGCAGTACTTC.

The chain joins TRBV3-1 (or the pseudogene TRBV3-2) to TRBJ1-1; D call uncertain. V was clipped by 2 bases and J by 3 bases, with 4 bases between them. The CDR3 runs 12 residues. In germline, CDR1 is LGHDT, CDR2 YNNKEL (reference sequence). The CDR3 loop reads CASSQSHTEAFF. The DNA for the CDR3 is TGTGCCAGCAGCCAAAGCCACACTGAAGCTTTCTTT.

This clone has a single count. The chain couples TRBV24-1 to TRBJ2-2, with D perhaps TRBD1 (5 bases). The length of the CDR3 is 14 residues. Trimming took 7 bases from V and 0 from J, leaving 8 bases between them. Germline V gives CDR1 KGHDR, CDR2 SFDVKD. The CDR3 bases are TGTGCCACCAGCAGACAGACGAACACCGGGGAGCTGTTTTTT. This codes for CATSRQTNTGELFF.

This clone was found a few times. This chain connects TRBV7-2 to TRBJ2-7; TRBD1 matches 10 bases. This CDR3 comprises 15 residues. The germline V gene encodes CDR1 SGHTA and CDR2 FQGNSA. The ends lost 3 bases at V and 5 bases at J; junction bases unmatched: 7. DNA of the CDR3: TGTGCCAGCAGCTTCCCCTGGACAGGGGGGGACGAGCAGTACTTC. This gives the protein CASSFPWTGGDEQYF.

The V and J genes are TRBV27 and TRBJ1-6; D perhaps matches TRBD1 (5 bases). This CDR3 region has 13 residues. V lost 5 bases, J lost 6 bases, and 8 bases lay in between. From germline, CDR1 is MNHEY and CDR2 SMNVEV (reference sequence). DNA for the CDR3: TGTGCCAGCAGTCCCAGGGTTAATTCACCCCTCCACTTT. It encodes CASSPRVNSPLHF.

This rearrangement joins TRBV18 to TRBJ2-7; D is unclear. Per germline, CDR1 KGHSH and CDR2 LQKENI. This CDR3 region has 13 residues. V shed 3 bases and J shed 2 bases, with 8 bases lying between them. The CDR3: CASSPVATYEQYF. The CDR3 region has the DNA TGTGCCAGCTCACCGGTGGCAACCTACGAGCAGTACTTC.

This clone was counted between two and nine times. The chain recombines TRBV7-3 with TRBJ2-5; the match to TRBD1 covers 11 bases. Per the germline V gene, CDR1 is SGHTA and CDR2 is FQGTGA. This CDR3 region has 20 residues. The V and J ends lost 5 bases and 2 bases, in that order; junction bases with no gene match: 19. CDR3 DNA: TGTGCCAGCAGCCTCCACCCTCCCAGGACAGGGGGCCCCGAGCAAGAGACCCAGTACTTC. It translates to CASSLHPPRTGGPEQETQYF.

The CDR3: CSVDEGAGTEAFF. The CDR3 nucleotides are TGCAGCGTTGATGAGGGGGCAGGGACTGAAGCTTTCTTT. The chain employs TRBV29-1 and TRBJ1-1; 7 bases map to TRBD1. The V gene's germline CDR1 is SQVTM and CDR2 ANQGSEA. V lost 3 bases to trimming and J lost 5 bases; unmatched junction nucleotides: 6. CDR3 length: 13 residues.

The chain couples TRBV7-6 to TRBJ1-2; 8 nucleotides match TRBD1. CDR3 size: 13 residues. The V and J ends lost 5 bases and 5 bases, in that order; junction bases with no gene match: 4. From germline, CDR1 is SGHVS and CDR2 FNYEAQ. This CDR3 reads CASSMTGEYGYTF. CDR3 sequence (DNA): TGTGCCAGCAGCATGACAGGGGAATATGGCTACACCTTC.

The CDR3, as DNA: TGTGCCAGCAGCCAGGACAGGCCGGGGACCGGGGAGCTGTTTTTT. Its translation is CASSQDRPGTGELFF. The chain employs TRBV7-2 and TRBJ2-2; TRBD1 aligns across 7 bases. The J segment lost 5 bases and the V segment lost 5 bases, leaving 8 bases of the junction unmatched. The CDR3 is 15 residues long. Germline lookup yields CDR1 SGHTA and CDR2 FQGNSA.

V and J are TRBV19 and TRBJ1-2, with 9 nucleotides matching TRBD1. The CDR3 contains 15 residues. With 7 bases clipped from V and 8 bases from J, the junction kept 14 bases outside the gene matches. Germline V gene data show CDR1 as LNHDA and CDR2 as SQIVND (reference sequence). The CDR3 DNA is TGTGCCAGTACCAGATGGGTACAGGGGGCGAACGGCTACACCTTC. It translates to CASTRWVQGANGYTF.

This rearrangement joins TRBV29-1 to TRBJ2-5; 7 bases match TRBD2. V lost 8 bases to trimming and J lost 5 bases; unmatched junction nucleotides: 14. Germline CDR1 is SQVTM and CDR2 is ANQGSEA. This CDR3 region has 14 residues. CDR3: CSLTPRGEGETQYF. DNA of the CDR3: TGCAGCTTGACTCCTAGAGGGGAGGGCGAGACCCAGTACTTC.

CDR3 DNA sequence: TGCGCCAGCAGCCAACCCTTAGACAGGGGGGACGGCTACACCTTC. This sequence encodes CASSQPLDRGDGYTF. This chain joins TRBV4-1 and TRBJ1-2; TRBD1 matches at 9 bases. Germline V gene lookup returns CDR1 MGHRA and CDR2 YSYEKL. V gave up 2 bases and J gave up 8 bases; unmatched junction bases: 9. CDR3 size: 15 residues.

This clone has more than one count but fewer than ten. This sequence joins TRBV4-1 and TRBJ1-4, with 7 bases lining up with TRBD1. J was trimmed by 4 bases and V by 0 bases; bases with no gene match: 8. The CDR3 loop spans 17 amino acids. From germline, CDR1 is MGHRA and CDR2 YSYEKL. CDR3 region: CASSQDPGTALNEKLFF. In nucleotides, the CDR3 is TGCGCCAGCAGCCAAGACCCCGGGACAGCCCTTAATGAAAAACTGTTTTTT.

The V and J genes are TRBV24-1 and TRBJ2-5; D is perhaps TRBD1 (6 bases). Trimming took off 8 bases at V and 4 bases at J, with 16 bases between the two ends. The CDR3 length is 14 residues. Germline CDR1 is KGHDR and CDR2 is SFDVKD. The CDR3 sequence is CATKRTVHGETQYF. The CDR3 DNA reads TGTGCCACCAAACGGACAGTGCATGGAGAGACCCAGTACTTC.

CDR3 loop: CASSQDRGQGYGYTF. The CDR3 nucleotides are TGCGCCAGCAGCCAAGATAGGGGGCAAGGCTATGGCTACACCTTC. This chain joins TRBV4-1 and TRBJ1-2, with TRBD1 matching over 7 bases. CDR1 is MGHRA and CDR2 is YSYEKL in the germline V gene. This CDR3 has 15 residues. V lost 0 bases, J lost 4 bases, and 5 bases stayed unmatched.

The CDR3 sequence is CASSQDNEGLNTEAFF. The CDR3 DNA reads as TGCGCCAGCAGCCAAGACAACGAGGGCTTGAACACTGAAGCTTTCTTT. V usage is TRBV4-3 and J usage is TRBJ1-1; D is undetermined. Trimming pared 0 bases from V and 0 bases from J, leaving 11 bases between. Germline assignment: CDR1 LGHNA and CDR2 YSLEER. The CDR3 totals 16 residues.

The chain is built from TRBV24-1 and TRBJ2-1; TRBD2 might be the D (5 bases). This CDR3 region has 15 residues. The germline gives CDR1 KGHDR, CDR2 SFDVKD. V was clipped by 3 bases and J by 5 bases, with 13 bases between them. The CDR3 nucleotides read TGTGCCACCAGTGATCCGGCCGAGGGAGACAATGAGCAGTTCTTC. It is translated as CATSDPAEGDNEQFF.

The V gene is TRBV18, the J gene TRBJ1-4, with D hard to call. Trimming took off 2 bases at V and 8 bases at J, with 9 bases between the two ends. This CDR3 has 13 amino acids. Germline V lookup: CDR1 KGHSH, CDR2 LQKENI. The CDR3 reads CASSPTEGEKLFF. The CDR3 DNA sequence: TGTGCCAGCTCACCAACAGAAGGCGAAAAACTGTTTTTT.